The clone carrying this T cell receptor (beta chain) showed up many times. The record originates from a study of early T cells in non-severe SARS-CoV-2 infection. There are 19 residues in the CDR3. V lost 4 bases and J lost 5, with 28 bases in between. Per the germline V gene, CDR1 is SGHKS and CDR2 is YYEKEE (reference sequence). TCRdb analysed the 5' RACE reads with MiXCR anew, one entry per CDR3 protein. The sample includes some 41,000 distinct CDR3 sequences, 5.8% of them seen just once. This TCR was sampled from an adult who was a healthcare worker with PCR-confirmed SARS-CoV-2 infection or an uninfected control (not recorded which). The chain recombines TRBV5-5 with TRBJ2-1; perhaps TRBD1 as D (5 bases). Sequencing was done on a sample of whole blood. As DNA, the CDR3 is TGTGCCAGCAGCCGACAGTCGCCAACATACTCGCCTCTCAACAATGAGCAGTTCTTC. Its protein is CASSRQSPTYSPLNNEQFF.